Sequencing of this T cell receptor (beta chain) was carried out in a study of cytomegalovirus exposure and HLA in healthy donors. The germline CDR1 and CDR2 sequences are MDHEN and SYDVKM. This CDR3 has 15 amino acids. Trimming cost V 2 bases and J 7 bases; bases outside gene matches: 8. Measured with immunoSEQ multiplex PCR; TCRdb has only the in-frame clones, and not every one. The data contain roughly 140,000 clones, about 89% of them singletons. In regard to this clone: Its target is not known.

Study-wide results and limits: TCR beta chains numbering some 150 were designated cytomegalovirus-associated. According to a later analysis, TCR clusters from the first cohort tended to co-occur in the 120 or so validation repertoires. Cytomegalovirus status, reportedly, was diagnosed with high specificity and sensitivity by the classifier.

This chain uses TRBV28 with TRBJ2-5; TRBD2 aligns across 9 bases. This TCR came from a woman between 18 and 29 years old in good health and CMV-seropositive. The material sequenced was PBMCs. CDR3: CASSLAGGSAGTQYF. CDR3 nucleotide sequence: TGTGCCAGCAGTTTAGCGGGAGGGAGTGCGGGGACCCAGTACTTC.